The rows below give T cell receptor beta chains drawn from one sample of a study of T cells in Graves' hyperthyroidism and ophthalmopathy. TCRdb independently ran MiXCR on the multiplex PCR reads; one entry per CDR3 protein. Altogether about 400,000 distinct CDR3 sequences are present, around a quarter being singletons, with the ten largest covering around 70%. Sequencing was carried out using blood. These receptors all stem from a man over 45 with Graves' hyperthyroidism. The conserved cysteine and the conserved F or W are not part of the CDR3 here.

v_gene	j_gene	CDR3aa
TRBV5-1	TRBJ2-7	ASSPGTQAYEQY
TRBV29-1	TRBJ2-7	SVSKGVEQY
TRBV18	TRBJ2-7	ASSLSSVSSEQY
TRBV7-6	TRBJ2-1	ASSPYRSGEQF
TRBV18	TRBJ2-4	ASSPDSSVAKNIQY
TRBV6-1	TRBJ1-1	ASSEIPDRMLAGTEAF
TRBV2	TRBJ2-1	ASTKAGPGGASYNEQF
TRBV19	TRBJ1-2	ASTPTTGADYGYT
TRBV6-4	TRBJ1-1	ASSKTGLGNTEAF
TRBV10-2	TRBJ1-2	ASSETESPRNHGYT
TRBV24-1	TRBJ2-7	ATSDTDSSYEQY
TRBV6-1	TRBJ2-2	ASSEGVVTGELF
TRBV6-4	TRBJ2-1	ASSYQGGGLNEQF
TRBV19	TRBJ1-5	ASSTRLNSNSNQPQH
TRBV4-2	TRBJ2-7	ASSQAGEYEQY
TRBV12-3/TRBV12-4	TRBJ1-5	ASSFNRNRQGGSNQPQH
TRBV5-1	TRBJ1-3	ASSLSRSSGNTIY
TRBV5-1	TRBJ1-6	ASSLGQGNSPLH
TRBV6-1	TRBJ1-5	ASSESGSGNSNQPQH
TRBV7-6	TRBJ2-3	ASSLGGGSSTDTQY
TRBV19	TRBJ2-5	ASSIGAQETQY
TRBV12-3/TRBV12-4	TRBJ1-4	ASSPRGGMEKLF
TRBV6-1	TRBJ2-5	ASSHGTGGETQY
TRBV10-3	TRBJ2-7	AITPGGDISYEQY
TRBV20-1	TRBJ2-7	SARETNGASNEQY
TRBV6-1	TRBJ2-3	ASSPKWDGTDTQY
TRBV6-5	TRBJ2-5	ASSYSDSPQETQY
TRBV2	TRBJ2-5	ASSVGVGFAETQY
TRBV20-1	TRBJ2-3	SARALERTGPDTQY
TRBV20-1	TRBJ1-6	SAKGTANSPLH
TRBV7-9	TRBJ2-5	ASSLPTHQETQY
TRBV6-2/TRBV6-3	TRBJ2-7	ASSRAAYEQY
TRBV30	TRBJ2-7	AWSGQGSRSSYEQY
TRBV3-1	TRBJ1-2	ASSQAVYGYT
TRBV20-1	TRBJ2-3	SARFPQGTDTQY
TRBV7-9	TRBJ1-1	ASSLIGQGADTEAF
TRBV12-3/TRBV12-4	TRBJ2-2	ASSKQGTGELF
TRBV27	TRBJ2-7	ASSTRRGQGHEQY
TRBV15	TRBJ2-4	ATSRESQTLAKNIQY
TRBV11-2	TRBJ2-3	ASSLSAGRFGTQY
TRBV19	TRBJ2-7	ASSTLSGASYEQY
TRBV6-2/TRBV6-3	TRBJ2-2	ASSSPRAGDGGELF
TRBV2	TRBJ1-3	ASPLPSDRAGNTIY
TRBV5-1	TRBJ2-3	ASKLAGGTDTQY
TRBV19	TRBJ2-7	ASSNLGLATTYEQY
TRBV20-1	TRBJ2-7	SAVPGQGYEQY